Below, 13 T cell receptor beta chains from the same sample are listed, as sequenced in a study of shared clonotypes between healthy human individuals. Only in-frame clones appear in the TCRdb table, and some are missing; sequencing was by immunoSEQ multiplex PCR. The sample includes some 2.1 million clones, 93% of them seen just once. Only CD45RO-negative cells positively selected for CCR7 counted as naive CD8 cells, so terminally differentiated effector memory CD45RA+ cells were excluded. The sample was naive CD8+ T cells from PBMCs. All receptors derive from a man aged 18 to 29 in good health. Some clones in this sample may be carry-over from other donors' samples.

This clone was seen a single time. The chain couples TRBV28 to TRBJ1-1, with D possibly TRBD1 on 6 matching bases. Trimming took 5 bases from V and 2 from J, leaving 12 bases between them. Germline lookup yields CDR1 MDHEN and CDR2 SYDVKM. This CDR3 region has 14 residues. The CDR3 reads CASSGHRDNTEAFF. CDR3 in DNA: TGTGCCAGCAGTGGCCACAGGGACAACACTGAAGCTTTCTTT.

J is TRBJ1-1 and V is TRBV19; TRBD1 matches 7 bases. V lost 4 bases, J lost 7 bases, and 24 bases stayed unmatched. The length of the CDR3 is 19 residues. In germline, CDR1 is LNHDA, CDR2 SQIVND (reference sequence). The CDR3 sequence is CASSTGMTIVDRAGSEAFF. The CDR3 bases are TGTGCCAGTAGTACCGGGATGACCATCGTAGACAGGGCTGGTAGTGAAGCTTTCTTT.

V is TRBV7-9 and J is TRBJ2-7; D gene ambiguous. The CDR3 has 13 amino acids. Germline V gene sequence: CDR1 SEHNR, CDR2 FQNEAQ (reference sequence). The germline V and J ends were trimmed by 3 bases and 6 bases, with 12 bases remaining between them. The CDR3 region is CASSFGSGTEQYF. CDR3 in DNA: TGTGCCAGCAGCTTCGGCTCAGGAACCGAGCAGTACTTC.

The rearrangement links TRBV27 to TRBJ2-7, with 9 bases lining up with TRBD1. This CDR3 has 14 residues. The trim removed 6 bases at V and 5 bases at J, leaving 8 bases unmatched. The V gene's germline CDR1 is MNHEY and CDR2 SMNVEV (reference sequence). The CDR3 region is CASRGTGTGDEQYF. DNA of the CDR3: TGTGCCAGCAGGGGGACAGGGACCGGCGACGAGCAGTACTTC.

The chain recombines TRBV6-5 with TRBJ1-1; D might be TRBD1 (6 bases). Germline assignment: CDR1 MNHEY and CDR2 SVGAGI. Trimming removed 4 bases at V and 7 bases at J, with 13 bases between. The length of the CDR3 is 13 residues. CDR3 in DNA: TGTGCCAGCAGTTTAACAGGGTTTGGTGAAGCTTTCTTT. Translation gives CASSLTGFGEAFF.

J is TRBJ2-1 and V is TRBV7-2, with D uncertain. CDR3 length: 13 residues. CDR1 and CDR2 from the germline V gene are SGHTA and FQGNSA. Trimming stripped 0 bases from V and 9 bases from J, with 9 bases between. This CDR3 is CASSLARVPEQFF. CDR3 sequence (DNA): TGTGCCAGCAGCTTAGCTAGGGTTCCTGAGCAGTTCTTC.

The chain links TRBV10-3 to TRBJ2-1, with 15 bases fitting TRBD2. The CDR3 totals 18 residues. V shed 6 bases, J shed 7 bases, and the junction held 13 bases outside the gene matches. Germline V lookup: CDR1 ENHRY, CDR2 SYGVKD. In DNA form, the CDR3 reads TGTGCCATCAGGGAATATGGACTAGCGGGAGGGGATGGGAATGAGCAGTTCTTC. Translating it yields CAIREYGLAGGDGNEQFF.

This rearrangement joins TRBV7-3 to TRBJ2-1; a possible D gene is TRBD2 (6 bases). From germline, CDR1 is SGHTA and CDR2 FQGTGA. Between the trimmed V and J ends, which lost 5 bases and 9 bases, there was a span of 32 bases. CDR3 length equals 19 residues. This chain's CDR3 is CASSTEPVLERAGLGEQFF. In DNA form, the CDR3 reads TGTGCCAGCAGCACAGAGCCGGTTTTGGAGCGGGCGGGACTGGGTGAGCAGTTCTTC.

The chain has TRBV6-5 and TRBJ2-7; D not certain. Trimming shortened V by 2 bases and J by 0 bases, and 14 bases separated the two germline ends. The CDR3 is made up of 16 amino acids. CDR1 and CDR2 from the germline V gene are MNHEY and SVGAGI. The CDR3 here is CASSYVPTLSSYEQYF. The CDR3 DNA is TGTGCCAGCAGTTACGTGCCGACTCTGAGCTCCTACGAGCAGTACTTC.

This clone was found once. The chain couples TRBV11-2 to TRBJ2-2; unclear D gene. The CDR3 spans 15 residues. Germline lookup yields CDR1 SGHAT and CDR2 FQNNGV. V was pared by 0 bases and J by 5 bases, with 10 bases between. The CDR3 DNA reads as TGTGCCAGCAGCTTAGATGCCCAGGCAACCGGGGAGCTGTTTTTT. Translation: CASSLDAQATGELFF.

As for this clone: Other DNA sequences in the sample encode the same CDR3. This chain connects TRBV9 to TRBJ2-1, with TRBD2 matching 13 bases. The CDR3 has 16 amino acids. V was pared by 0 bases and J by 8 bases, with 5 bases of the junction left unmatched. Germline loops: CDR1 SGDLS, CDR2 YYNGEE. CDR3 coding DNA: TGTGCCAGCAGCGTAGGTACTAGCGGGAGGGCCGATGAGCAGTTCTTC. Its protein product is CASSVGTSGRADEQFF.

This rearrangement joins TRBV7-9 to TRBJ2-7, with a tentative D call TRBD1 (5 bases). Trimming left V 1 base short and J 0 bases short, with 10 bases between. Germline V lookup: CDR1 SEHNR, CDR2 FQNEAQ (reference sequence). The CDR3 contains 15 residues. As DNA, the CDR3 is TGTGCCAGCAGCTTAGTGGTGGGGCCCTCCTACGAGCAGTACTTC. Protein: CASSLVVGPSYEQYF.

The CDR3 DNA is TGTGCCAGCAGAATACAGAGCTCCTACGAGCAGTACTTC. Translating it yields CASRIQSSYEQYF. This chain connects TRBV28 to TRBJ2-7; the D is unclear. CDR1 is MDHEN, CDR2 SYDVKM, per germline. Deletions cut 6 bases from V and 0 bases from J, with 9 bases between. The CDR3 loop spans 13 amino acids.